A few counts support the clone carrying this T cell receptor (beta chain). TCRdb itself ran the PCR reads through MiXCR, one entry per CDR3 protein. The sample includes approximately 90,000 distinct CDR3 sequences, roughly 52% seen only once; the top ten take 10%. CDR1 is SGDLS, CDR2 YYNGEE, per germline. Germline trimming cut 4 bases from V and 6 bases from J; bases unmatched to any gene: 1. The CDR3 runs to 12 residues. This specimen belongs to a study of CDR3 diversity in severe acne. The chain carries TRBV9 and TRBJ2-7, with TRBD1 matching over 10 bases. Sequencing input: blood. The sequence was obtained from a male donor in good health, serving as a control. CDR3 sequence: CASSRTGGEQYF. The CDR3 DNA reads as TGTGCCAGCAGCCGGACAGGGGGCGAGCAGTACTTC.